The text below deals with one T cell receptor beta chain. This entry is derived from a study of Tregs in tolerant kidney transplant recipients. Profiled with immunoSEQ multiplex PCR; TCRdb holds only in-frame clones, not every one. The table shows roughly 69,000 clones, with 85% to 90% occurring only once. Germline CDR1 SGHRS, CDR2 YFSETQ. Between the trimmed V and J ends, which lost 4 bases and 10 bases, there was a span of 15 bases. This CDR3 contains 13 residues. The TCR was taken from a human donor who received a combined kidney and bone marrow transplant. This chain uses TRBV5-1 with TRBJ2-1, with D possibly matching TRBD2 (6 bases). The sample in question was CD4+ T cells from blood, obtained before the transplant. CDR3 sequence: CASSRGSGGEQFF. CDR3 in DNA: TGCGCCAGCAGCCGGGGGTCCGGCGGGGAGCAGTTCTTC. The whole variable domain, filled in from reference TRBV5-1 and TRBJ2-1, reads KAGVTQTPRYLIKTRGQQVTLSCSPISGHRSVSWYQQTPGQGLQFLFEYFSETQRNKGNFPGRFSGRQFSNSRSEMNVSTLELGDSALYLCASSRGSGGEQFFGPGTRLTVL.